This T cell receptor (beta chain) was identified during a study of T-cell reconstitution after alpha-beta-depleted transplantation in children. Per germline, CDR1 DFQATT and CDR2 SNEGSKA (reference sequence). The length of the CDR3 is 12 residues. J lost 13 bases, V lost 2 bases, and 7 bases had no gene match. The authors prepared the TCRbeta library with unique molecular identifiers. TCRdb fed the PCR reads into MiXCR, producing one record per CDR3 protein. The sample shows approximately 210,000 distinct CDR3 sequences, about 14% of them seen only once. This clonotype has ten or more counts. The starting material was PBMCs from the stem cell graft donor, obtained from the stem cell graft. The clonotype comes from a human donor who donated a stem cell graft to a child with acute lymphoblastic leukemia. This rearrangement joins TRBV20-1 to TRBJ2-1; 8 bases fit TRBD2. The CDR3 DNA follows: TGCAGTGCTAGAAGCGGGAGCCTGACTCAGTTCTTC. Translation gives CSARSGSLTQFF.